This TCR beta chain was obtained from a study of T cell repertoires in ileal Crohn's disease. Turning to the study itself: About half of patients got postoperative therapy: about ten thiopurines, around 19 anti-TNF. General study results and limits: Every patient over 26.8% clonality showed endoscopic recurrence.

Per sample, roughly 500 nanograms of biopsy DNA were TCRB immunosequenced. Sequencing was performed with immunoSEQ multiplex PCR; in TCRdb, only in-frame clones are kept and a portion is missing. This repertoire shows 9,500 to 13,000 clones, more than 60% found once; its top ten account for more than 4%. Trimming stripped 1 base from V and 7 bases from J, with 13 bases between. This CDR3 is built from 14 residues. Germline CDR1 SGHVS, CDR2 FQNEAQ. On this clone itself: Antigen specificity is unknown.

The sequence derives from an adult with Crohn's disease. The chain links TRBV7-8 to TRBJ1-1; D may be TRBD1 (5 bases). Sequenced sample: ileal tissue. CDR3 nucleotides: TGTGCCAGCAGCTTAGAACTCATAAGGGGTGAAGCTTTCTTT. The encoded protein is CASSLELIRGEAFF. The complete variable domain, with remaining parts taken from reference TRBV7-8 and TRBJ1-1, reads GAGVSQSPRYKVAKRGQDVALRCDPISGHVSLFWYQQALGQGPEFLTYFQNEAQLDKSGLPSDRFFAERPEGSVSTLKIQRTQQEDSAVYLCASSLELIRGEAFFGQGTRLTVV.